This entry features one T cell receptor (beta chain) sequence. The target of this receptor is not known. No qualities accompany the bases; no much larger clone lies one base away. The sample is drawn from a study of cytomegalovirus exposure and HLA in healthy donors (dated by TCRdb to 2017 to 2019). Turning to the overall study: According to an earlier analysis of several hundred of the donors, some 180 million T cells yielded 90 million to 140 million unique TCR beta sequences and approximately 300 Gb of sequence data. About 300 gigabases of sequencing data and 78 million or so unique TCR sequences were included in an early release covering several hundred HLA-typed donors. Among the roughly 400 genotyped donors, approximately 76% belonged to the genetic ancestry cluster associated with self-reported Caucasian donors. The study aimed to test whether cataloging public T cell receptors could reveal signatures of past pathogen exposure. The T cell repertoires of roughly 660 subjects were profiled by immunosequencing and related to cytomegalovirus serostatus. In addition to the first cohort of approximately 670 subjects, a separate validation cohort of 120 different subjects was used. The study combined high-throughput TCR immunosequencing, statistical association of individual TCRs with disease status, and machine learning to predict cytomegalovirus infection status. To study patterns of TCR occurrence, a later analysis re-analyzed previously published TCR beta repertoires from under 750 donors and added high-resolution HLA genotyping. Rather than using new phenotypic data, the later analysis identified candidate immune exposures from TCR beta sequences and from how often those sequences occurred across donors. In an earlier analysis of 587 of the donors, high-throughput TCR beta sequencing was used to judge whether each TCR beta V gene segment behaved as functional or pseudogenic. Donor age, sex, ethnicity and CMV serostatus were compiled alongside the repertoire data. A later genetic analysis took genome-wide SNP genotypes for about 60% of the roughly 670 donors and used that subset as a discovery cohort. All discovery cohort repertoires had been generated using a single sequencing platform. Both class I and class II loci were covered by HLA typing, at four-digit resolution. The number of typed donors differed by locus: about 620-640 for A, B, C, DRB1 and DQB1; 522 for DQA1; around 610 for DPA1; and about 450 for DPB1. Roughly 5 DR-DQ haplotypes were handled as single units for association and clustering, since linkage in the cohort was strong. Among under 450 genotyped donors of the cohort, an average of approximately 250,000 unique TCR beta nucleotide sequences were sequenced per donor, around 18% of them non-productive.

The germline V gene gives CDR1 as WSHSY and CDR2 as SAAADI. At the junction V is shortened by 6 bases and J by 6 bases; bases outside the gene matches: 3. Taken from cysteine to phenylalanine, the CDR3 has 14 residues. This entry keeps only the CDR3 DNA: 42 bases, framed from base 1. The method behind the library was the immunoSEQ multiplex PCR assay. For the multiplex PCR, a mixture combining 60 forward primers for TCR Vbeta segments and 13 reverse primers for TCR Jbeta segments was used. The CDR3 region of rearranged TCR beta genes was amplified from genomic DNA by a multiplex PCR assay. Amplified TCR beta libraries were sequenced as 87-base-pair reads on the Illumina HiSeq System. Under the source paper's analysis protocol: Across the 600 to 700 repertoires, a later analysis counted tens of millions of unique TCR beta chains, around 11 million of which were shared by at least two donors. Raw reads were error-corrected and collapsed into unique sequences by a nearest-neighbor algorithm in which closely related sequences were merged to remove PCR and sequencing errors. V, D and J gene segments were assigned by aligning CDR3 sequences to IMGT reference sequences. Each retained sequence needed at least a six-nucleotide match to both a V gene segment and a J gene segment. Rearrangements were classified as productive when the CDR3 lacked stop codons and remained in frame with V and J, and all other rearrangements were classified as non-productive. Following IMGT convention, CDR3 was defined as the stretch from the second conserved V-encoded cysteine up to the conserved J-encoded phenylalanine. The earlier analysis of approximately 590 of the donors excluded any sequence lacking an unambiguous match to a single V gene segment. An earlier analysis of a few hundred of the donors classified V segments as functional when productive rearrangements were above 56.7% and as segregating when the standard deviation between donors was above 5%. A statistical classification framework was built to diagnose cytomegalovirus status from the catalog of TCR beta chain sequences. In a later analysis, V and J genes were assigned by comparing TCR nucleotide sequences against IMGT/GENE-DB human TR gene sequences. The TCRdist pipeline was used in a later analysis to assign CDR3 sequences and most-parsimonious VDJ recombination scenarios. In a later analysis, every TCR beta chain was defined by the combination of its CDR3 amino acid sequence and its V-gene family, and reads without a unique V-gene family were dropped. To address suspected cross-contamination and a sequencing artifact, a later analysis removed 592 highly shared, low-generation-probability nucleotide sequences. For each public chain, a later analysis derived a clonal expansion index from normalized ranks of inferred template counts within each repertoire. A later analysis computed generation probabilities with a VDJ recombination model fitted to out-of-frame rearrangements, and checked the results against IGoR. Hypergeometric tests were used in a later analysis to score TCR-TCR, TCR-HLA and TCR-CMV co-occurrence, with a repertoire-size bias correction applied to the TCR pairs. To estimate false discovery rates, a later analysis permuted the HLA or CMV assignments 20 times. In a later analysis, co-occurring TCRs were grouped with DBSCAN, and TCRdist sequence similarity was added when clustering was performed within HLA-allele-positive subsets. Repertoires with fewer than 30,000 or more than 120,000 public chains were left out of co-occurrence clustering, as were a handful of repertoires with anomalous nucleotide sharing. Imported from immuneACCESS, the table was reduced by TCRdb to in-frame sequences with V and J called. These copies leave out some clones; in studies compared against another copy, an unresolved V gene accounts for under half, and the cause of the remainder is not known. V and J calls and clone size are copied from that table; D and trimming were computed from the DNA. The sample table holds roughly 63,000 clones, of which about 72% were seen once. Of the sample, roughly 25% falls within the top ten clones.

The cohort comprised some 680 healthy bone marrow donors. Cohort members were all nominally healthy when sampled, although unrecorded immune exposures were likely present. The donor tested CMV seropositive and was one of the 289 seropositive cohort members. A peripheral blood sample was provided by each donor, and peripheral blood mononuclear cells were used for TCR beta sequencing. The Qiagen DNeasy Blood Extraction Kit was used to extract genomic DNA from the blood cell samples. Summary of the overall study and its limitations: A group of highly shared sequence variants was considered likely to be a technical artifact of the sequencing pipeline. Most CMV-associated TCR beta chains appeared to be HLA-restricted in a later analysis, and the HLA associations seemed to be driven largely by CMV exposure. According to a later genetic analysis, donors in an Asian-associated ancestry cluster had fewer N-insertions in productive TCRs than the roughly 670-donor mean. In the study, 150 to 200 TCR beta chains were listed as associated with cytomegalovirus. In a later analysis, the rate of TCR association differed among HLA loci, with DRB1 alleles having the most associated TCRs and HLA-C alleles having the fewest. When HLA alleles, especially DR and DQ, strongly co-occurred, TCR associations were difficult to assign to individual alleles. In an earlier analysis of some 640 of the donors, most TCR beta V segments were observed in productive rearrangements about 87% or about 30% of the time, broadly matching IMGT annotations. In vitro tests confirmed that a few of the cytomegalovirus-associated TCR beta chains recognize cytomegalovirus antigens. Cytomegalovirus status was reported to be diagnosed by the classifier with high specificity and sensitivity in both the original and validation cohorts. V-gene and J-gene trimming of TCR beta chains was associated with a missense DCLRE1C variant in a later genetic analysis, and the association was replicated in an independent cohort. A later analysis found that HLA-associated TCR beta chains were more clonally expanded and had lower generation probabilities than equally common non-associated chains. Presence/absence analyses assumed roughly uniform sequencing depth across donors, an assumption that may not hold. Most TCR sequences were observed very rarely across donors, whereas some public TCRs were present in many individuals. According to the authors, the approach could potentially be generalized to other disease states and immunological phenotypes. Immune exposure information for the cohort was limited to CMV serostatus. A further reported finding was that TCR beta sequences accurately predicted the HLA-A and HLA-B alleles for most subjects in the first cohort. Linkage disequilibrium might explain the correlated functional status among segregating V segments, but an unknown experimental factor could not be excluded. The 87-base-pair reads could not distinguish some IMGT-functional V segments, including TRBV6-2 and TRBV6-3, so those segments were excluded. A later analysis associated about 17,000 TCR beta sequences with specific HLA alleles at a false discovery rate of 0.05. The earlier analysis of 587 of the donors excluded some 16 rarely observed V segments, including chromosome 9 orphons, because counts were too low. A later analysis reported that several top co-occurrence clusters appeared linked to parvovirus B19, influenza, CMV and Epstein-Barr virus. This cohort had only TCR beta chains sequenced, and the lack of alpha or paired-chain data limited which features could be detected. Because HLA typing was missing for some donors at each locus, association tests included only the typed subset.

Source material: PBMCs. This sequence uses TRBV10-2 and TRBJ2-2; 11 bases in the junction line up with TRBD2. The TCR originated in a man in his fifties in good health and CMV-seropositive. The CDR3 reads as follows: CASSELAGAGELFF. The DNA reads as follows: TGCGCCAGCAGCGAACTAGCGGGGGCCGGGGAGCTGTTTTTT.